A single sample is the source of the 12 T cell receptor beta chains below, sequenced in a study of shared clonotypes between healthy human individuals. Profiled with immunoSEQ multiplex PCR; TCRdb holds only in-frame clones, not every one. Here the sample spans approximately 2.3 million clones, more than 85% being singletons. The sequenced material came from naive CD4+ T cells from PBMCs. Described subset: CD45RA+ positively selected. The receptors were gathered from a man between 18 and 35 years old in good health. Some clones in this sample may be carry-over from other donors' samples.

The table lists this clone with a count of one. The CDR3 coding sequence is TGTGCCAGCTCCCTTCTCGGTAGAAGCTCCTACAATGAGCAGTTCTTC. It is translated as CASSLLGRSSYNEQFF. The chain couples TRBV2 to TRBJ2-1; D is unresolved. V dropped 8 bases and J dropped 0 bases, with 17 bases sitting between them. The germline CDR1 and CDR2 sequences are SNHLY and FYNNEI. There are 16 residues in the CDR3.

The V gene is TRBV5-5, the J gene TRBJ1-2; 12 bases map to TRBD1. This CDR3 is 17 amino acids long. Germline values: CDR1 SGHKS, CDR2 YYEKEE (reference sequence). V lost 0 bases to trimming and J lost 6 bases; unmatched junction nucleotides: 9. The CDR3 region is CASSLAQGQGAVHGYTF. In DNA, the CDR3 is TGTGCCAGCAGCTTGGCCCAGGGACAGGGGGCGGTACATGGCTACACCTTC.

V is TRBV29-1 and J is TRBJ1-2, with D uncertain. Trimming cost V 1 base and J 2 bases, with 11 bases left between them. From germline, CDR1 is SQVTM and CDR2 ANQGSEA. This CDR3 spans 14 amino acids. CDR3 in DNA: TGCAGCGTTGAAGCAGTTTGGCAGAACTATGGCTACACCTTC. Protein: CSVEAVWQNYGYTF.

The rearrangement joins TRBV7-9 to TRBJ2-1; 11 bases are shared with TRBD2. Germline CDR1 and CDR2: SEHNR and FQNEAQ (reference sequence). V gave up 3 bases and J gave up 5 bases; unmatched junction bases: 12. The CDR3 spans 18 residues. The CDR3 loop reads CASSLRPLASGRNNEQFF. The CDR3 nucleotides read TGTGCCAGCAGCTTGAGGCCGTTGGCTAGCGGGAGGAACAATGAGCAGTTCTTC.

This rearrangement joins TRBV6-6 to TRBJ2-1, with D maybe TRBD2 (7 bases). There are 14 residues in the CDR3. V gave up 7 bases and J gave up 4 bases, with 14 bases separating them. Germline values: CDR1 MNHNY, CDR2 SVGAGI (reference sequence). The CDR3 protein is CASNGGGRYNEQFF. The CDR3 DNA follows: TGTGCCAGCAATGGGGGGGGGCGATACAATGAGCAGTTCTTC.

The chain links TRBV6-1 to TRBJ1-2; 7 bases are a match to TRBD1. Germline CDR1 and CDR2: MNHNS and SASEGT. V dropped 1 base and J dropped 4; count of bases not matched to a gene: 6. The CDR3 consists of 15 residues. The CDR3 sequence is CASSEVPGDSYGYTF. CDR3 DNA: TGTGCCAGCAGTGAAGTTCCAGGGGACAGCTATGGCTACACCTTC.

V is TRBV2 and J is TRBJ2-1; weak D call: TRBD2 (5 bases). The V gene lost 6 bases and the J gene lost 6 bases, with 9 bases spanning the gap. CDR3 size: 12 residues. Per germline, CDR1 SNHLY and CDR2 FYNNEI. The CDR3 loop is CASSWLANEQFF. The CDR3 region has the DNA TGTGCCAGCAGCTGGCTAGCCAATGAGCAGTTCTTC.

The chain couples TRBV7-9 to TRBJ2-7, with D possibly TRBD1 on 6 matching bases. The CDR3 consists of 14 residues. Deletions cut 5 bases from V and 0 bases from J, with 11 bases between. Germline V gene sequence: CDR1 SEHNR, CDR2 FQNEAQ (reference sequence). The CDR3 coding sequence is TGTGCCAGCAGCGACCGGGACACCTCCTACGAGCAGTACTTC. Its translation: CASSDRDTSYEQYF.

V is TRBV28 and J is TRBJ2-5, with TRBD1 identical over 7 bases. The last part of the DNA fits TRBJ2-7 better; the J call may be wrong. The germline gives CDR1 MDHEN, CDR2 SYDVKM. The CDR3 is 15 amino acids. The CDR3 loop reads CASSLPGTVSYEQYF. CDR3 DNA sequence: TGTGCCAGCAGTTTACCGGGGACAGTCTCCTACGAGCAGTACTTC.

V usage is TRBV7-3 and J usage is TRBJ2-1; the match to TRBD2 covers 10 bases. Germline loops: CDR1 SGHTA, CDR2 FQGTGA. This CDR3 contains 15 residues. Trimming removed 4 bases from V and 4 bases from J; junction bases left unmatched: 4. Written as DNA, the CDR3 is TGTGCCAGCAGCTACACTAGCGGGACTTACAATGAGCAGTTCTTC. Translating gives CASSYTSGTYNEQFF.

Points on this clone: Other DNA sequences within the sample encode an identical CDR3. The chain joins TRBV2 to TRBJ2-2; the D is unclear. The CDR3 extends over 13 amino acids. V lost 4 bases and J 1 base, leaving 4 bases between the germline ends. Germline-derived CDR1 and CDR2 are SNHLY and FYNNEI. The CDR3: CASSGENTGELFF. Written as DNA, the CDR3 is TGTGCCAGCAGTGGTGAGAACACCGGGGAGCTGTTTTTT.

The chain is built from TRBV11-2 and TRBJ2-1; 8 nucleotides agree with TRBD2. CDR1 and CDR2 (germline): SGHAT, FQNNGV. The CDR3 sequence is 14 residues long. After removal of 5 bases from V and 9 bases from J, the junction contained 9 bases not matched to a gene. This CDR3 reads CASSPPGLGGEQFF. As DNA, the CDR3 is TGTGCCAGCAGCCCCCCGGGACTAGGTGGTGAGCAGTTCTTC.